These 30 T cell receptor beta chains share one sample of origin, sequenced in a study of T cell changes during pregnancy in multiple sclerosis. Libraries were prepared by immunoSEQ multiplex PCR; TCRdb keeps only in-frame clonotypes and omits some of them. The repertoire holds about 61,000 clones, with around 89% as singletons. This material consisted of peripheral blood, taken in the first trimester of pregnancy. All receptors come from a female donor in good health, enrolled as a control in a pregnancy study.

This chain uses TRBV5-1 with TRBJ2-5, with a tentative D call TRBD1 (5 bases). CDR1 and CDR2 from the germline V gene are SGHRS and YFSETQ. The CDR3 runs 13 residues. Trimming shortened V by 4 bases and J by 3 bases, and 10 bases separated the two germline ends. The CDR3 is CASSPGSEETQYF. DNA for the CDR3: TGCGCCAGCAGCCCAGGGTCCGAAGAGACCCAGTACTTC.

This chain links TRBV6-6 with TRBJ1-1, with D unresolved. CDR1 and CDR2 (germline): MNHNY, SVGAGI (reference sequence). The CDR3 sequence is 11 residues long. V lost 10 bases to trimming and J lost 8 bases, with 14 bases between them. In DNA, the CDR3 is TGTGCCATAAAACGGGAACGCGAAGCTTTCTTT. It yields the protein CAIKREREAFF.

V and J are TRBV27 and TRBJ1-2; a weak D match, TRBD1 (5 bases). V lost 5 bases and J lost 4, with 14 bases in between. The CDR3 has 14 amino acids. Germline-derived CDR1 and CDR2 are MNHEY and SMNVEV (reference sequence). The CDR3 DNA follows: TGTGCCAGCAGTCCCGGGGGGGGAAGCTATGGCTACACCTTC. It yields the protein CASSPGGGSYGYTF.

This clone was observed once. The rearrangement joins TRBV7-3 to TRBJ2-2, with 8 bases matching TRBD2. Trimming took 3 bases from V and 4 from J; bases not matched to a gene: 13. The CDR3 loop spans 18 amino acids. Germline CDR1 and CDR2: SGHTA and FQGTGA. This CDR3 reads CASSFRPSGGGGTGELFF. The CDR3 DNA reads as TGTGCCAGCAGCTTCCGTCCAAGCGGGGGTGGTGGCACCGGGGAGCTGTTTTTT.

The rearrangement uses TRBV4-3 and TRBJ1-4; D unresolved. The CDR3 extends over 14 amino acids. The germline V gene has CDR1 LGHNA and CDR2 YSLEER. The V and J ends lost 1 base and 4 bases respectively, with 7 bases between them. The chain's CDR3 is CASSQGRDNEKLFF. In DNA form, the CDR3 reads TGCGCCAGCAGCCAAGGGAGGGATAATGAAAAACTGTTTTTT.

V usage is TRBV12-5 and J usage is TRBJ2-7; tentatively, D is TRBD1 (5 bases). Germline V gene lookup returns CDR1 LGHNT and CDR2 FRNRAP. V was trimmed by 1 base and J by 2 bases, leaving 9 bases between them. The CDR3 is made up of 14 amino acids. The CDR3 bases are TGTGCTAGTGGTTTGGGGACACCTACCTACGAGCAGTACTTC. The encoded protein is CASGLGTPTYEQYF.

V is TRBV10-3 and J is TRBJ2-4; D possibly corresponds to TRBD1 (6 bases). V was pared by 3 bases and J by 3 bases, with 9 bases between. Germline CDR1 ENHRY, CDR2 SYGVKD. The CDR3 has 14 amino acids. The CDR3 DNA reads TGTGCCATCAGTGAATCAGGGGACAAAAACATTCAGTACTTC. Translating gives CAISESGDKNIQYF.

This chain joins TRBV4-1 and TRBJ2-7, with 11 positions matching TRBD1. Trimming removed 3 bases from V and 4 bases from J; junction bases left unmatched: 8. The CDR3 has 16 amino acids. In germline, CDR1 is MGHRA, CDR2 YSYEKL. Here the CDR3 reads CASSQPGQGARYEQYF. The CDR3 bases are TGCGCCAGCAGCCAGCCCGGACAGGGGGCGCGGTACGAGCAGTACTTC.

This chain joins TRBV7-2 and TRBJ1-1; TRBD1 matches at 9 bases. J lost 5 bases, V lost 9 bases, and 16 bases had no gene match. The CDR3 length is 16 residues. CDR1 and CDR2 from the germline V gene are SGHTA and FQGNSA. The CDR3 is CASKRDRVFGWTEAFF. CDR3 coding DNA: TGTGCCAGTAAAAGGGACAGGGTATTTGGGTGGACTGAAGCTTTCTTT.

The chain is built from TRBV19 and TRBJ1-2; TRBD1 might be the D (5 bases). The germline V gene has CDR1 LNHDA and CDR2 SQIVND (reference sequence). This CDR3 is 15 amino acids long. Trimming pared 4 bases from V and 4 bases from J, leaving 16 bases between. The CDR3 coding sequence is TGTGCCAGTAGTACTGCCAGGGCCAATATCTATGGCTACACCTTC. This encodes CASSTARANIYGYTF.

The gene calls are TRBV2 and TRBJ2-7, with a possible D match to TRBD2 (6 bases). With 10 bases removed from V and 1 base from J, the gap between germline ends came to 17 bases. This CDR3 is built from 14 residues. Per the germline V gene, CDR1 is SNHLY and CDR2 is FYNNEI. This chain's CDR3 is CATQPGVRSYEQYF. CDR3 nucleotides: TGTGCCACCCAGCCGGGAGTTAGGTCCTACGAGCAGTACTTC. Full variable domain (missing parts from reference TRBV2 and TRBJ2-7): EPEVTQTPSHQVTQMGQEVILRCVPISNHLYFYWYRQILGQKVEFLVSFYNNEISEKSEIFDDQFSVERPDGSNFTLKIRSTKLEDSAMYFCATQPGVRSYEQYFGPGTRLTVT.

This rearrangement joins TRBV5-1 to TRBJ1-2, with TRBD1 matching 7 bases. Germline V lookup: CDR1 SGHRS, CDR2 YFSETQ. Trimming at V came to 4 bases and at J to 4 bases, leaving 7 bases not matched to a gene. CDR3 size: 14 residues. The CDR3, as DNA: TGCGCCAGCAGCGCTTCGGGACAGTTCTATGGCTACACCTTC. This gives the protein CASSASGQFYGYTF.

The V and J genes are TRBV7-3 and TRBJ1-1; D remains unclear. The V end lost 1 base, the J end lost 2 bases, and 14 bases lay between the germline ends. Germline V lookup: CDR1 SGHTA, CDR2 FQGTGA. This CDR3 spans 16 amino acids. This chain's CDR3 is CASSLNGPVHNTEAFF. CDR3 DNA sequence: TGTGCCAGCAGCTTAAACGGTCCGGTTCATAACACTGAAGCTTTCTTT.

The genes are TRBV5-4 and TRBJ1-2; D not certain. CDR3 length equals 16 residues. Trimming removed 2 bases from V and 1 base from J, with 15 bases in between. Germline CDR1 is SGHNT and CDR2 is YYREEE (reference sequence). CDR3 in DNA: TGTGCCAGCAGCTTACAACGGCAAACTAATAACTATGGCTACACCTTC. Amino acid sequence: CASSLQRQTNNYGYTF.

The chain employs TRBV4-3 and TRBJ2-5; D is unclear. V lost 0 bases to trimming and J lost 5 bases, with 13 bases between them. Germline CDR1 LGHNA, CDR2 YSLEER. The CDR3 length is 15 residues. DNA for the CDR3: TGCGCCAGCAGCCAAGATCAGGCAGCTCGGGAGACCCAGTACTTC. This codes for CASSQDQAARETQYF.

The chain uses TRBV5-1 and TRBJ2-3, with TRBD2 matching over 12 bases. This CDR3 has 16 residues. From germline, CDR1 is SGHRS and CDR2 YFSETQ. The V and J ends lost 3 bases and 5 bases, in that order; junction bases with no gene match: 7. For the CDR3, the DNA is TGCGCCAGCAGCTCGGCGACTAGCGGGGGTCAAGATACGCAGTATTTT. Amino acids: CASSSATSGGQDTQYF.

This chain uses TRBV9 with TRBJ2-3, with D perhaps matching TRBD2 (5 bases). V was pared by 0 bases and J by 7 bases, with 9 bases between. The CDR3 contains 13 residues. Germline V gene lookup returns CDR1 SGDLS and CDR2 YYNGEE. For the CDR3, the DNA is TGTGCCAGCAGCGTAGTCTCGGGAAATACGCAGTATTTT. This sequence encodes CASSVVSGNTQYF.

The genes are TRBV7-2 and TRBJ2-4; 7 bases are shared with TRBD1. This CDR3 has 14 residues. The V segment lost 6 bases and the J segment 5 bases; nucleotides outside the gene matches: 7. Germline assignment: CDR1 SGHTA and CDR2 FQGNSA. The DNA of the CDR3 is TGTGCCAGCAGATTGACAGGGTTCGAAAACATTCAGTACTTC. It encodes CASRLTGFENIQYF.

V usage is TRBV7-9 and J usage is TRBJ2-1; 9 bases fit TRBD1. Germline loops: CDR1 SEHNR, CDR2 FQNEAQ (reference sequence). This CDR3 contains 17 residues. V gave up 0 bases and J gave up 9 bases; unmatched junction bases: 12. The CDR3 sequence: CASSLALDRGGVGEQFF. The CDR3 region has the DNA TGTGCCAGCAGCTTAGCCCTGGACAGGGGCGGGGTCGGTGAGCAGTTCTTC.

A single count supports this clone. V gene TRBV4-3 combines with J gene TRBJ1-2; D is ambiguous. Trimming left V 3 bases short and J 2 bases short, with 19 bases between. CDR3 length: 17 residues. The germline CDR1 and CDR2 sequences are LGHNA and YSLEER. The DNA for the CDR3 is TGCGCCAGCAGCCACCCCCGTGCGGCAGCAACAAACTATGGCTACACCTTC. This gives the protein CASSHPRAAATNYGYTF.

V is TRBV5-1 and J is TRBJ2-5, with D possibly matching TRBD1 (6 bases). Germline CDR1 is SGHRS and CDR2 is YFSETQ. Trimming removed 0 bases at V and 2 bases at J, with 11 bases between. The CDR3 extends over 15 amino acids. CDR3 in amino acids: CASSLGPGVQETQYF. The DNA for the CDR3 is TGCGCCAGCAGCTTGGGGCCAGGGGTACAAGAGACCCAGTACTTC.

This clone was counted once. The chain joins TRBV4-3 to TRBJ1-5, with TRBD1 identical over 7 bases. Germline V gene sequence: CDR1 LGHNA, CDR2 YSLEER. The CDR3 sequence is 17 residues long. J lost 6 bases, V lost 4 bases, and 15 bases had no gene match. CDR3 region: CASSPPQDPGGLQPQHF. The DNA for the CDR3 is TGCGCCAGCAGCCCACCCCAGGATCCAGGGGGGCTTCAGCCCCAGCATTTT.

The gene calls are TRBV7-9 and TRBJ1-2, with D perhaps matching TRBD1 (5 bases). The V end was cut by 1 base, the J end by 6 bases, with 9 bases between. This CDR3 region has 13 residues. Germline lookup yields CDR1 SEHNR and CDR2 FQNEAQ (reference sequence). CDR3 region: CASSLGRVDGYTF. The CDR3 bases are TGTGCCAGCAGCTTAGGCAGGGTGGATGGCTACACCTTC.

The chain links TRBV19 to TRBJ1-6; 7 bases match TRBD1. This CDR3 comprises 15 residues. Trimming took 5 bases from V and 8 from J; bases not matched to a gene: 9. Germline V gives CDR1 LNHDA, CDR2 SQIVND (reference sequence). CDR3: CASSAMTGYDSPLHF. In DNA, the CDR3 is TGTGCCAGTAGTGCAATGACAGGGTACGATTCACCCCTCCACTTT.

The CDR3 DNA reads TGTGCCAGCAGTAGTAGACAGGCTCAAGGAGGCTACACCTTC. Protein product: CASSSRQAQGGYTF. V gene TRBV7-8 combines with J gene TRBJ1-2, with D perhaps TRBD1 (6 bases). The V end was cut by 6 bases, the J end by 8 bases, with 19 bases between. This CDR3 spans 14 amino acids. Germline CDR1 is SGHVS and CDR2 is FQNEAQ.

The chain's CDR3 is CASSLGGATNEKLFF. CDR3 in DNA: TGCGCCAGCAGCTTGGGGGGGGCAACTAATGAAAAACTGTTTTTT. V is TRBV5-1 and J is TRBJ1-4; D may be TRBD1 (5 bases). Germline V gene data show CDR1 as SGHRS and CDR2 as YFSETQ. The germline V and J ends were trimmed by 0 bases and 0 bases, with 6 bases remaining between them. CDR3 length equals 15 residues.

The chain combines TRBV5-1 with TRBJ1-4; a possible D gene is TRBD1 (5 bases). Trimming removed 7 bases at V and 1 base at J, with 11 bases between. The CDR3 spans 14 residues. Germline CDR1 is SGHRS and CDR2 is YFSETQ. DNA of the CDR3: TGCGCCAGCGGGGCGGGGGTAACTAATGAAAAACTGTTTTTT. It yields the protein CASGAGVTNEKLFF.

The chain combines TRBV18 with TRBJ1-2, with D maybe TRBD1 (5 bases). V was pared by 2 bases and J by 7 bases, with 8 bases between. This CDR3 is 12 amino acids long. Germline lookup yields CDR1 KGHSH and CDR2 LQKENI. The CDR3 DNA reads TGTGCCAGCTCACCAGGAGGGGTTGGCTACACCTTC. Protein: CASSPGGVGYTF.

CDR3: CASSLRESEKLFF. CDR3 DNA sequence: TGCGCCAGCAGCTTGCGGGAGAGTGAAAAACTGTTTTTT. The chain links TRBV5-1 to TRBJ1-4; D remains ambiguous. Germline V gene data show CDR1 as SGHRS and CDR2 as YFSETQ. This CDR3 is 13 amino acids long. V lost 1 base to trimming and J lost 7 bases, with 8 bases between them.

This chain uses TRBV4-3 with TRBJ1-1; 10 bases match TRBD1. Trimming took 0 bases from V and 3 from J; bases not matched to a gene: 1. This CDR3 comprises 15 residues. The V gene's germline CDR1 is LGHNA and CDR2 YSLEER. This chain's CDR3 is CASSQDGTGDTEAFF. CDR3 in DNA: TGCGCCAGCAGCCAAGATGGGACAGGGGACACTGAAGCTTTCTTT.